This T cell receptor (beta chain) was retrieved from a study of response to subunit inactivated influenza vaccine. Concerning this clonotype: What it recognizes is unknown.

Each CDR3 protein gets one entry after TCRdb re-called the RT-PCR reads with MiXCR. This sample has about 700,000 distinct CDR3 sequences, with roughly 13% found just once. General study points: It was suggested by the authors that few new T cells are recruited by each seasonal influenza vaccination.

This CDR3 spans 14 amino acids. Trimming removed 0 bases from V and 6 bases from J; junction bases left unmatched: 2. Germline-derived CDR1 and CDR2 are SGHVS and FQNEAQ. The sample consisted of PBMCs from blood, taken less than 15 days before vaccination. The chain combines TRBV7-8 with TRBJ2-7, with 10 bases aligning to TRBD2. The sequence came from a middle-aged man who received an inactivated influenza vaccine. The CDR3 nucleotides read TGTGCCAGCAGCTTAGCACTAGCGGGACGCGAGCAGTACTTC. The encoded protein is CASSLALAGREQYF.